This entry features one T cell receptor beta chain sequence. These data originate in a study of control samples from healthy donors and cancer patients. Repertoires were generated with immunoSEQ multiplex PCR, while TCRdb's copy carries only in-frame clones and drops some. This sample yields under 450,000 clones, of which roughly 90% are seen a single time; more than 6% belongs to the top ten. The CDR3 is 14 residues long. Germline V gene sequence: CDR1 LGHDT, CDR2 YNNKEL (reference sequence). Trimming left V 4 bases short and J 3 bases short, with 10 bases between. The chain couples TRBV3-1 (or the pseudogene TRBV3-2) to TRBJ2-1; D unresolved. This sequence originates from a man in his forties or fifties with head and neck cancer. The sequencing sample was made of PBMCs. The CDR3 here is CASSRRSNYNEQFF. CDR3 nucleotide sequence: TGTGCCAGCAGCCGGCGGTCGAACTACAATGAGCAGTTCTTC.